A single sample gave rise to the 18 T cell receptor beta chains below, sequenced in a study of T cell responses to AZD1222 COVID-19 vaccine. Produced via immunoSEQ multiplex PCR; TCRdb's table is partial and in-frame only. The table lists about 100,000 clones, approximately 87% of them singletons. Source: peripheral blood, taken on day 0 of AZD1222 vaccination. The source of these receptors is an adult in good health.

The chain links TRBV7-3 to TRBJ1-1; possible D gene TRBD1, 5 bases. The V end lost 4 bases, the J end lost 0 bases, and 9 bases lay between the germline ends. The CDR3 has 14 amino acids. Germline-derived CDR1 and CDR2 are SGHTA and FQGTGA. The CDR3 sequence: CASSSQGVNTEAFF. The CDR3 nucleotides read TGTGCCAGCAGCTCCCAGGGAGTGAACACTGAAGCTTTCTTT.

This clone occurred a few times. The V call is TRBV19, the J call TRBJ1-6; D is perhaps TRBD1 (6 bases). Germline-derived CDR1 and CDR2 are LNHDA and SQIVND (reference sequence). The CDR3 is made up of 14 amino acids. V lost 5 bases and J 11 bases, leaving 16 bases between the germline ends. Here the CDR3 DNA reads TGTGCCAGTAGTCCCAGGGGACGCTACCCACCCCTCCACTTT. This codes for CASSPRGRYPPLHF. The full variable domain, with the rest looked up from reference TRBV19 and TRBJ1-6, is DGGITQSPKYLFRKEGQNVTLSCEQNLNHDAMYWYRQDPGQGLRLIYYSQIVNDFQKGDIAEGYSVSREKKESFPLTVTSAQKNPTAFYLCASSPRGRYPPLHFGNGTRLTVT.

The CDR3 sequence is CASSIVGQSSPEQFF. CDR3 sequence (DNA): TGTGCCAGCAGCATAGTGGGTCAAAGTAGTCCCGAGCAGTTCTTC. The chain couples TRBV11-3 to TRBJ2-1; D gene ambiguous. Germline V CDR1 and CDR2: SGHNT, YENEEA. The V end was cut by 5 bases, the J end by 10 bases, with 21 bases between. The CDR3 is 15 residues long.

The rearrangement joins TRBV2 to TRBJ1-5; TRBD1 aligns across 8 bases. Germline values: CDR1 SNHLY, CDR2 FYNNEI. V shed 6 bases and J 6 bases; nucleotides not matched to a gene: 13. This CDR3 has 16 residues. The CDR3 DNA follows: TGTGCCAGCAGGGGCCGAGGTACAGGGGGTTTTCAGCCCCAGCATTTT. It encodes CASRGRGTGGFQPQHF.

The rearrangement uses TRBV3-1 (or the pseudogene TRBV3-2) and TRBJ2-1; 7 positions agree with TRBD2. V gave up 10 bases and J gave up 6 bases; unmatched junction bases: 9. Germline V gene sequence: CDR1 LGHDT, CDR2 YNNKEL (reference sequence). The CDR3 is made up of 13 amino acids. CDR3 protein: CATAAGDFNEQFF. CDR3 DNA sequence: TGTGCCACCGCGGCGGGGGATTTCAATGAGCAGTTCTTC.

V usage is TRBV27 and J usage is TRBJ1-1; weak D call: TRBD1 (6 bases). CDR3 size: 15 residues. The V end was cut by 3 bases, the J end by 4 bases, with 15 bases between. Germline-derived CDR1 and CDR2 are MNHEY and SMNVEV (reference sequence). The CDR3 reads CASSLGGRGGTEAFF. CDR3 coding DNA: TGTGCCAGCAGTTTGGGTGGCAGGGGAGGCACTGAAGCTTTCTTT.

The chain links TRBV7-2 to TRBJ2-7, with D unresolved. V lost 5 bases, J lost 0 bases, and 5 bases lay in between. Germline lookup yields CDR1 SGHTA and CDR2 FQGNSA. CDR3 length: 12 residues. CDR3 in DNA: TGTGCCAGCAGCCCTTACTCCTACGAGCAGTACTTC. This codes for CASSPYSYEQYF.

This sequence joins TRBV7-6 and TRBJ1-1, with a tentative D call TRBD1 (5 bases). The germline CDR1 and CDR2 sequences are SGHVS and FNYEAQ. The CDR3 length is 13 residues. Trimming cost V 6 bases and J 1 base, with 9 bases left between them. This CDR3 reads CASSRQRNTEAFF. DNA for the CDR3: TGTGCCAGCAGTAGACAGAGGAACACTGAAGCTTTCTTT.

This clone was counted a single time. The chain couples TRBV14 to TRBJ2-2, with D maybe TRBD2 (6 bases). This CDR3 is 13 amino acids long. Trimming stripped 4 bases from V and 6 bases from J, with 9 bases between. Germline-derived CDR1 and CDR2 are SGHDN and FVKESK. CDR3 DNA: TGTGCCAGCAGCCCCAGACTAGCCGGGGAGCTGTTTTTT. Amino acids: CASSPRLAGELFF.

The count of this clone is one. The J gene is TRBJ2-7, the V gene TRBV6-5, with D uncertain. The CDR3 is 14 amino acids. CDR1 and CDR2 (germline): MNHEY, SVGAGI. V lost 0 bases and J lost 4, with 10 bases in between. CDR3 region: CASSYSIGAYEQYF. The CDR3 DNA reads TGTGCCAGCAGTTACTCGATAGGAGCTTACGAGCAGTACTTC.

This chain joins TRBV7-3 and TRBJ1-2; 8 bases line up with TRBD1. CDR3 length: 15 amino acids. The germline gives CDR1 SGHTA, CDR2 FQGTGA. Unmatched junction bases numbered 5, after V lost 2 bases and J lost 3 bases. CDR3 sequence: CASSLSGGIDYGYTF. The CDR3, as DNA: TGTGCCAGCAGCTTATCAGGGGGCATAGACTATGGCTACACCTTC.

This clone was detected once. The chain uses TRBV5-1 and TRBJ2-3; 8 bases are shared with TRBD1. V dropped 3 bases and J dropped 0; count of bases not matched to a gene: 12. Germline values: CDR1 SGHRS, CDR2 YFSETQ. This CDR3 is built from 18 residues. For the CDR3, the DNA is TGCGCCAGCAGCTCCGCGGGACAGGTGGACCCTAGCACAGATACGCAGTATTTT. This encodes CASSSAGQVDPSTDTQYF.

The rearrangement links TRBV5-1 to TRBJ2-1; D is uncertain. This CDR3 is 15 amino acids long. Trimming cost V 8 bases and J 2 bases, with 17 bases left between them. Germline CDR1 reads SGHRS; CDR2 reads YFSETQ. DNA for the CDR3: TGCGCCAGTGGTGAGGTGGCGCTCACCTACAATGAGCAGTTCTTC. Protein sequence: CASGEVALTYNEQFF.

This chain uses TRBV5-1 with TRBJ1-1, with 7 bases aligning to TRBD1. Unmatched junction bases numbered 7, after V lost 4 bases and J lost 1 base. The CDR3 has 15 amino acids. The germline gives CDR1 SGHRS, CDR2 YFSETQ. The CDR3 coding sequence is TGCGCCAGCAGCCGAGGGGGCTTGGGGAACACTGAAGCTTTCTTT. Its protein product is CASSRGGLGNTEAFF. The variable domain in full, with the rest retrieved from reference TRBV5-1 and TRBJ1-1, is KAGVTQTPRYLIKTRGQQVTLSCSPISGHRSVSWYQQTPGQGLQFLFEYFSETQRNKGNFPGRFSGRQFSNSRSEMNVSTLELGDSALYLCASSRGGLGNTEAFFGQGTRLTVV.

The chain couples TRBV19 to TRBJ1-1, with D maybe TRBD1 (6 bases). V shed 5 bases and J shed 3 bases, with 19 bases lying between them. The CDR3 loop spans 16 amino acids. CDR1 is LNHDA and CDR2 is SQIVND in the germline V gene (reference sequence). CDR3 nucleotides: TGTGCCAGTAGTCTGACCCCACAGGGTTTGGACACTGAAGCTTTCTTT. This translates into CASSLTPQGLDTEAFF.

The CDR3 reads CASSYSETGGGNTIYF. The CDR3, as DNA: TGTGCCAGCAGTTACTCCGAGACAGGGGGCGGAAACACCATATATTTT. The chain combines TRBV6-5 with TRBJ1-3; 10 bases map to TRBD1. V trimming: 0 bases; J trimming: 4 bases; junction bases outside the gene matches: 3. The CDR3 is 16 residues long. Germline CDR1 is MNHEY and CDR2 is SVGAGI.

The genes are TRBV7-9 and TRBJ2-7, with D possibly called TRBD1 or TRBD2 (5 bases each). This CDR3 has 16 residues. From germline, CDR1 is SEHNR and CDR2 FQNEAQ (reference sequence). V was clipped by 5 bases and J by 0 bases, with 17 bases between them. The CDR3 here is CASSPGHGAHSYEQYF. The CDR3 DNA follows: TGTGCCAGCAGCCCTGGGCACGGGGCGCACTCCTACGAGCAGTACTTC.

This chain uses TRBV5-1 with TRBJ1-1; the D gene is possibly TRBD1 (5 bases). V was cut by 7 bases and J by 0 bases, with 13 bases left in between. The CDR3 spans 14 residues. Germline V gives CDR1 SGHRS, CDR2 YFSETQ. The CDR3 nucleotides read TGCGCCAGCGAAAAGGGGCCGGTGAACACTGAAGCTTTCTTT. It is translated as CASEKGPVNTEAFF.